Listed here is a single T cell receptor (beta chain). This sample is drawn from a study of blood T cell repertoires in COVID-19. This CDR3 contains 15 residues. Germline CDR1 and CDR2: LNHDA and SQIVND (reference sequence). V was pared by 1 base and J by 0 bases, with 7 bases between. Here immunoSEQ multiplex PCR was the method, and the copy in TCRdb shows in-frame clones only, minus some. The sample shows approximately 300,000 clones, approximately 88% of them seen only once. This sequence joins TRBV19 and TRBJ1-3; unclear D gene. The sequence came from a man aged 60 to 75 who had recovered from COVID-19. Sequenced input: PBMCs or T cells enriched from blood (not recorded which). CDR3 DNA: TGTGCCAGTAGTATAGTGGAGAGCTCTGGAAACACCATATATTTT. This gives the protein CASSIVESSGNTIYF.